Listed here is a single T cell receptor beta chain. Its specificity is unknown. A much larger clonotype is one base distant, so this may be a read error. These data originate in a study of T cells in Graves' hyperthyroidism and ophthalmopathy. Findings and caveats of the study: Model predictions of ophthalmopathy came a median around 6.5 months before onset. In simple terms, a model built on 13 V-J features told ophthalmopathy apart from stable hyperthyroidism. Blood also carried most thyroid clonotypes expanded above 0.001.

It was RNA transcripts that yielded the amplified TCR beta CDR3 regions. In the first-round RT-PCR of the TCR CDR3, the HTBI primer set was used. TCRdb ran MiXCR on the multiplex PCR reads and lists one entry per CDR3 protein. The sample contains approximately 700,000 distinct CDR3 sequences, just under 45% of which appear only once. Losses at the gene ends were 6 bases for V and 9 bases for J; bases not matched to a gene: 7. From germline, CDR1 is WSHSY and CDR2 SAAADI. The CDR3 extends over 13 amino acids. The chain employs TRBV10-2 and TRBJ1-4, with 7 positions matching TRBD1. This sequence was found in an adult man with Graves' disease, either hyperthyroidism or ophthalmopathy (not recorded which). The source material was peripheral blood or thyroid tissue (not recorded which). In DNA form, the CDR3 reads TGCGCCAGCAGACAGGGGATTGGGAAAAAACTGTTTTTT. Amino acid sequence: CASRQGIGKKLFF.